This T cell receptor beta chain was obtained from a study of T cell repertoires in cytomegalovirus infection. Using its own MiXCR run on the reads, TCRdb lists one record per CDR3 protein. The sample has about 47,000 distinct CDR3 sequences, about 18% seen once. In germline, CDR1 is SQVTM, CDR2 ANQGSEA. The ends were cut back, 0 bases at V and 4 bases at J, with 12 bases in the middle. The CDR3 runs 14 residues. As concerns this clonotype: The antigen is unknown.

The V gene is TRBV29-1, the J gene TRBJ1-2; no firm D call. The sequences come from CD8+ T cells from cultured PBMCs, collected from culture after CMV antigen stimulation. This receptor was obtained from a human donor in good health (CMV status not recorded). Some clones in this sample may be carry-over from other donors' samples. CDR3 bases: TGCAGCGTTGAAGATCTTTTCAGGCCCTATGGCTACACCTTC. This encodes CSVEDLFRPYGYTF.